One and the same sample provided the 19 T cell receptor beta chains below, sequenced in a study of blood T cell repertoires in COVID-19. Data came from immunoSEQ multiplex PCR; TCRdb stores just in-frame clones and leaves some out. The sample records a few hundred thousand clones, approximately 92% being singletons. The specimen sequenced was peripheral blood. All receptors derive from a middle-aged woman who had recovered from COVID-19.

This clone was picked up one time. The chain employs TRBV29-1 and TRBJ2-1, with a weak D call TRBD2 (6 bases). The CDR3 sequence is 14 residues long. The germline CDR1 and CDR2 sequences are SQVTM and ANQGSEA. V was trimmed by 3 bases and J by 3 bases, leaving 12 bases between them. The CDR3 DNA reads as TGCAGCGTTGATTTAGCGGCCATCTACAATGAGCAGTTCTTC. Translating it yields CSVDLAAIYNEQFF.

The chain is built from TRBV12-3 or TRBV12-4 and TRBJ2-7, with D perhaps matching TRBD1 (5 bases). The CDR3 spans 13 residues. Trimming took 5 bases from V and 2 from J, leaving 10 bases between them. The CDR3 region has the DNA TGTGCCAGCAGTCCAGGGCTAGCCTACGAGCAGTACTTC. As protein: CASSPGLAYEQYF.

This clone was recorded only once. The CDR3 protein is CASSRAGQGDSDTQYF. The CDR3 bases are TGTGCCAGCAGCCGAGCGGGACAGGGGGATTCAGATACGCAGTATTTT. The chain carries TRBV7-8 and TRBJ2-3; 11 nucleotides match TRBD1. J gave up 4 bases and V 5 bases, and 8 bases lay outside the gene matches. This CDR3 is 16 amino acids long. Germline values: CDR1 SGHVS, CDR2 FQNEAQ.

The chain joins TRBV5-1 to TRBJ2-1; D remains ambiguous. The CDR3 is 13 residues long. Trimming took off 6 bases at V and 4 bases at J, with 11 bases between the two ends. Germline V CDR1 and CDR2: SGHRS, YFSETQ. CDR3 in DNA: TGCGCCAGCAATCAAGACACTTACAATGAGCAGTTCTTC. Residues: CASNQDTYNEQFF.

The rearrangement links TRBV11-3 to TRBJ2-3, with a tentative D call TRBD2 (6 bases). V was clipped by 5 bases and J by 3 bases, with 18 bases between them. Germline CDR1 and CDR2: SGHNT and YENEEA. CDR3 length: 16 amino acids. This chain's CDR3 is CASSLLGGVVTDTQYF. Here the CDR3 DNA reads TGTGCCAGCAGCCTCCTAGGAGGGGTAGTAACAGATACGCAGTATTTT. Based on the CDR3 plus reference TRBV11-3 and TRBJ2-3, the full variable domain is EAGVVQSPRYKIIEKKQPVAFWCNPISGHNTLYWYLQNLGQGPELLIRYENEEAVDDSQLPKDRFSAERLKGVDSTLKIQPAELGDSAVYLCASSLLGGVVTDTQYFGPGTRLTVL.

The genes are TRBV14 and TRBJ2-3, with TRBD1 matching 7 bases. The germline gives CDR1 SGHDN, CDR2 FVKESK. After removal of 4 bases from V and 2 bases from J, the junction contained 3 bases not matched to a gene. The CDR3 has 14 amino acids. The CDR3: CASSPGQHTDTQYF. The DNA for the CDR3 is TGTGCCAGCAGCCCGGGACAGCACACAGATACGCAGTATTTT.

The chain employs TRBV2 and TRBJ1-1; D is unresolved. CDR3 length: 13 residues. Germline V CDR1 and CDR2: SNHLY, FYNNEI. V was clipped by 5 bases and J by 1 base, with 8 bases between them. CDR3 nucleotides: TGTGCCAGCAGTTTTCGGGGGAACACTGAAGCTTTCTTT. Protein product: CASSFRGNTEAFF.

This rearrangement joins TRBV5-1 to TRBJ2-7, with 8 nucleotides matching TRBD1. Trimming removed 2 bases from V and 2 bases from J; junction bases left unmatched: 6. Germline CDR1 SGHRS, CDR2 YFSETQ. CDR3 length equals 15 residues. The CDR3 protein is CASSFGGTGAYEQYV. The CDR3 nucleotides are TGCGCCAGCAGCTTTGGCGGGACAGGAGCCTACGAGCAGTACGTC.

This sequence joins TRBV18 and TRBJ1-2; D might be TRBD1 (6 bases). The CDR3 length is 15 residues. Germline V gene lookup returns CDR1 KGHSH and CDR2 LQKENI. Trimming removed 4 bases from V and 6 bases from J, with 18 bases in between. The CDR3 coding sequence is TGTGCCAGCTCACTGGGGGCAAGGACAGACAATGGCTACACCTTC. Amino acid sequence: CASSLGARTDNGYTF.

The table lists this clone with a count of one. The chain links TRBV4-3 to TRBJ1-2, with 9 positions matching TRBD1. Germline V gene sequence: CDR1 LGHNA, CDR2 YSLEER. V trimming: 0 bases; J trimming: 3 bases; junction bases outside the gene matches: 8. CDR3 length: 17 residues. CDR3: CASSQDLGQGFHYGYTF. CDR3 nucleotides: TGCGCCAGCAGCCAAGATCTAGGACAGGGGTTTCACTATGGCTACACCTTC.

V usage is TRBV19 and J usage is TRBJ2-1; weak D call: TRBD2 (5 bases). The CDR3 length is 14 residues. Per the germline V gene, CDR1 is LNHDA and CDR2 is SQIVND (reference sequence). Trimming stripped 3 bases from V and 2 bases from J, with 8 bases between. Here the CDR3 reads CASSIRLTYNEQFF. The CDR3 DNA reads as TGTGCCAGTAGTATTAGACTAACCTACAATGAGCAGTTCTTC. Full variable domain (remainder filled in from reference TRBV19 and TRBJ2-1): DGGITQSPKYLFRKEGQNVTLSCEQNLNHDAMYWYRQDPGQGLRLIYYSQIVNDFQKGDIAEGYSVSREKKESFPLTVTSAQKNPTAFYLCASSIRLTYNEQFFGPGTRLTVL.

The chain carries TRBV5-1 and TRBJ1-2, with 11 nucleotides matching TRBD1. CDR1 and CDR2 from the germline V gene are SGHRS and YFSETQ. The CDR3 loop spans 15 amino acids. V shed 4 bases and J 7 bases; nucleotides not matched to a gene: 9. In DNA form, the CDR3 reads TGCGCCAGCAGCCGGGGACAGGGGGAAATTAGTGGCTACACCTTC. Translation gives CASSRGQGEISGYTF.

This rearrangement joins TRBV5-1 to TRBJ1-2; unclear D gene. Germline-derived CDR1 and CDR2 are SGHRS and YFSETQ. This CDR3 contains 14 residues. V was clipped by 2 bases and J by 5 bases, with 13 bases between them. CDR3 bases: TGCGCCAGCAGCTTTGTAGAGAGAGCTTATGGCTACACCTTC. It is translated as CASSFVERAYGYTF.

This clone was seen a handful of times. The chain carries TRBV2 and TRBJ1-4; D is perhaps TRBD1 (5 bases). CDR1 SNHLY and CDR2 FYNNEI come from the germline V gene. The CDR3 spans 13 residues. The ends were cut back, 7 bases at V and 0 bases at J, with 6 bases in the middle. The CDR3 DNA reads TGTGCCAGCACAGGGACAACTAATGAAAAACTGTTTTTT. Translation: CASTGTTNEKLFF.

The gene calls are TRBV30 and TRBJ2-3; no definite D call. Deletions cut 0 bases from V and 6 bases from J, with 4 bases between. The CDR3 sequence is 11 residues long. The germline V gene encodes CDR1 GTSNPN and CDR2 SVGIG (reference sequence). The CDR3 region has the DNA TGTGCCTGGAGTGTACTGGATACGCAGTATTTT. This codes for CAWSVLDTQYF. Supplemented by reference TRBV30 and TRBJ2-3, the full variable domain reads SQTIHQWPATLVQPVGSPLSLECTVEGTSNPNLYWYRQAAGRGLQLLFYSVGIGQISSEVPQNLSASRPQDRQFILSSKKLLLSDSGFYLCAWSVLDTQYFGPGTRLTVL.

CDR3 nucleotide sequence: TGCGCCAGCAGCCAAGATGACGGGAAGCATGCTTTCTTT. Translated: CASSQDDGKHAFF. The chain uses TRBV4-3 and TRBJ1-1, with D hard to call. Germline values: CDR1 LGHNA, CDR2 YSLEER. The CDR3 loop spans 13 amino acids. V was cut by 0 bases and J by 11 bases, with 13 bases left in between.

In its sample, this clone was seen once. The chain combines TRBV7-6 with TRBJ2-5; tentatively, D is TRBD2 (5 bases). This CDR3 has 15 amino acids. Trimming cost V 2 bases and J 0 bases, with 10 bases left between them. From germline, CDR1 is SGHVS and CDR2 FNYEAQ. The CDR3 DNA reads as TGTGCCAGCAGCTTAATCAGCGGACACCAAGAGACCCAGTACTTC. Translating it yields CASSLISGHQETQYF.

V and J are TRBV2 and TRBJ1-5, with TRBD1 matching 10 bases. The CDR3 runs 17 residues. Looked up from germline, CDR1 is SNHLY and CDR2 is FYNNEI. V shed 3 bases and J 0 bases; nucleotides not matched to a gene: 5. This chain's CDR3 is CASSEGTGDYSNQPQHF. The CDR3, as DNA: TGTGCCAGCAGTGAGGGGACAGGGGATTATAGCAATCAGCCCCAGCATTTT.

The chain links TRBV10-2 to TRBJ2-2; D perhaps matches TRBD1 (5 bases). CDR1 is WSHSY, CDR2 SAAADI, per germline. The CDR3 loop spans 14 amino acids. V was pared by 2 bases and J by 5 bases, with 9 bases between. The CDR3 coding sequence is TGCGCCAGCAGTGAGAGAGGACAAACCGGGGAGCTGTTTTTT. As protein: CASSERGQTGELFF.